Presented here are 28 T cell receptor beta chains from one specimen sequenced in a study of technical replicates of blood from a few donors. Data came from immunoSEQ multiplex PCR; TCRdb stores just in-frame clones and leaves some out. The sample carries over 75,000 clones, about 94% recorded once. The sequenced sample was T cells isolated from PBMCs. Receptors were obtained from a human donor in good health.

The rearrangement joins TRBV28 to TRBJ2-5; tentatively, D is TRBD1 (5 bases). Between the trimmed V and J ends, which lost 6 bases and 7 bases, there was a span of 30 bases. This CDR3 comprises 18 residues. Germline V gives CDR1 MDHEN, CDR2 SYDVKM. CDR3 loop: CASRPGFRFRTDLVTQYF. As DNA, the CDR3 is TGTGCCAGCAGGCCAGGGTTTCGCTTTCGGACGGATTTGGTGACCCAGTACTTC. Based on the CDR3 plus reference TRBV28 and TRBJ2-5, the full variable domain is DVKVTQSSRYLVKRTGEKVFLECVQDMDHENMFWYRQDPGLGLRLIYFSYDVKMKEKGDIPEGYSVSREKKERFSLILESASTNQTSMYLCASRPGFRFRTDLVTQYFGPGTRLLVL.

The chain carries TRBV5-1 and TRBJ2-5, with D possibly TRBD2 on 7 matching bases. CDR1 SGHRS and CDR2 YFSETQ come from the germline V gene. The CDR3 sequence is 16 residues long. The ends were cut back, 0 bases at V and 2 bases at J, with 14 bases in the middle. The CDR3 spells CASSLGQAGAQETQYF. The CDR3 region has the DNA TGCGCCAGCAGCTTGGGACAGGCGGGGGCTCAAGAGACCCAGTACTTC.

V and J are TRBV5-6 and TRBJ2-1, with 15 bases identical to TRBD2. J lost 9 bases, V lost 2 bases, and 6 bases had no gene match. Germline assignment: CDR1 SGHDT and CDR2 YYEEEE. The CDR3 length is 16 residues. The CDR3 loop is CASSLKGLAGGGEQFF. CDR3 DNA: TGTGCCAGCAGCTTAAAGGGACTAGCGGGAGGAGGTGAGCAGTTCTTC.

This chain connects TRBV28 to TRBJ1-4, with no clear D. CDR1 MDHEN and CDR2 SYDVKM come from the germline V gene. V was pared by 6 bases and J by 7 bases, with 9 bases between. The CDR3 is 12 residues long. The CDR3, as DNA: TGTGCCAGCAGCCCACGGGGTGAAAAACTGTTTTTT. It encodes CASSPRGEKLFF.

This clone was counted a single time. The chain combines TRBV29-1 with TRBJ1-1; D might be TRBD1 (6 bases). Germline values: CDR1 SQVTM, CDR2 ANQGSEA. The CDR3 has 14 amino acids. V was shortened by 3 bases and J by 5 bases, with 16 bases between the two germline ends. CDR3 coding DNA: TGCAGCGTTGAGACAGGCTTCGTTTTGACTGAAGCTTTCTTT. Its translation: CSVETGFVLTEAFF.

The V and J genes are TRBV18 and TRBJ1-6; 7 positions match TRBD1. The ends lost 3 bases at V and 5 bases at J; junction bases unmatched: 7. Germline-derived CDR1 and CDR2 are KGHSH and LQKENI. This CDR3 is built from 16 residues. CDR3: CASSPTTGMDNSPLHF. CDR3 nucleotides: TGTGCCAGCTCACCTACGACAGGGATGGATAATTCACCCCTCCACTTT. Full variable domain (outside the CDR3, taken from reference TRBV18 and TRBJ1-6): NAGVMQNPRHLVRRRGQEARLRCSPMKGHSHVYWYRQLPEEGLKFMVYLQKENIIDESGMPKERFSAEFPKEGPSILRIQQVVRGDSAAYFCASSPTTGMDNSPLHFGNGTRLTVT.

V and J are TRBV9 and TRBJ2-3; 12 bases agree with TRBD2. This CDR3 is 19 amino acids long. Trimming cost V 0 bases and J 0 bases; bases outside gene matches: 8. Germline V gene sequence: CDR1 SGDLS, CDR2 YYNGEE. CDR3 sequence reads: CASSVEQGLAGPSTDTQYF. CDR3 sequence (DNA): TGTGCCAGCAGCGTAGAACAGGGACTAGCGGGCCCTAGCACAGATACGCAGTATTTT.

This clone was recorded only once. This chain joins TRBV18 and TRBJ1-5; D perhaps matches TRBD1 (5 bases). The CDR3 has 15 residues. Trimming took off 5 bases at V and 0 bases at J, with 11 bases between the two ends. CDR1 KGHSH and CDR2 LQKENI come from the germline V gene. The CDR3 bases are TGTGCCAGCTCATCTGGACATGATAGCAATCAGCCCCAGCATTTT. It yields the protein CASSSGHDSNQPQHF.

The CDR3 is CASSLPLASNEQFF. CDR3 DNA: TGCGCCAGCAGCTTGCCACTAGCTAGCAATGAGCAGTTCTTC. The chain links TRBV5-1 to TRBJ2-1; TRBD2 might be the D (6 bases). CDR3 length: 14 amino acids. V shed 1 base and J shed 6 bases, with 11 bases lying between them. CDR1 and CDR2 (germline): SGHRS, YFSETQ.

The chain has TRBV5-1 and TRBJ2-4; possible D gene TRBD2, 5 bases. V was pared by 4 bases and J by 0 bases, with 11 bases between. There are 15 residues in the CDR3. Germline-derived CDR1 and CDR2 are SGHRS and YFSETQ. The CDR3 spells CASSDRLLAKNIQYF. The DNA for the CDR3 is TGCGCCAGCAGCGACCGACTACTAGCCAAAAACATTCAGTACTTC.

CDR3 loop: CASSPQGAGGYTF. The CDR3, as DNA: TGTGCCAGCAGTCCTCAGGGGGCAGGGGGCTACACCTTC. The chain combines TRBV28 with TRBJ1-2, with TRBD1 identical over 8 bases. This CDR3 comprises 13 residues. V dropped 5 bases and J dropped 8; count of bases not matched to a gene: 7. Germline V gene data show CDR1 as MDHEN and CDR2 as SYDVKM.

The gene calls are TRBV5-1 and TRBJ2-1, with 7 bases matching TRBD2. Germline values: CDR1 SGHRS, CDR2 YFSETQ. V was clipped by 4 bases and J by 1 base; unmatched bases: 8. This CDR3 spans 16 amino acids. CDR3 sequence reads: CASSGTSGGSYNEQFF. CDR3 sequence (DNA): TGCGCCAGCAGCGGGACCTCCGGGGGGTCCTACAATGAGCAGTTCTTC.

The chain joins TRBV5-8 to TRBJ2-7; 11 bases agree with TRBD2. Trimming took 7 bases from V and 5 from J; bases not matched to a gene: 11. Germline CDR1 is SGHTS and CDR2 is YDEGEE. CDR3 size: 15 residues. The CDR3 sequence is CASDPLAGGGNEQYF. CDR3 DNA: TGTGCCAGCGATCCTCTAGCGGGAGGAGGGAACGAGCAGTACTTC.

This clone came up once. This sequence joins TRBV2 and TRBJ2-5, with D possibly matching TRBD2 (5 bases). The V gene lost 6 bases and the J gene lost 6 bases, with 14 bases spanning the gap. The CDR3 extends over 13 amino acids. Germline V gene data show CDR1 as SNHLY and CDR2 as FYNNEI. The CDR3 sequence: CASRTLARQTQYF. As DNA, the CDR3 is TGTGCCAGCAGGACTCTAGCTAGGCAGACCCAGTACTTC.

The genes are TRBV6-4 and TRBJ2-2; D remains unclear. Germline assignment: CDR1 MRHNA and CDR2 SNTAGT. V lost 0 bases and J lost 7, with 3 bases in between. There are 12 residues in the CDR3. The CDR3 loop reads CASSDSSGELFF. The CDR3, as DNA: TGTGCCAGCAGTGACTCGAGCGGGGAGCTGTTTTTT.

The chain links TRBV6-5 to TRBJ2-7, with TRBD1 matching over 7 bases. The length of the CDR3 is 13 residues. V trimming: 4 bases; J trimming: 5 bases; junction bases outside the gene matches: 5. Germline loops: CDR1 MNHEY, CDR2 SVGAGI. The DNA of the CDR3 is TGTGCCAGCAGTTCGGGACAGAGGAACGAGCAGTACTTC. Protein product: CASSSGQRNEQYF.

This CDR3 reads CSVHRARTGEQYF. The CDR3 coding sequence is TGCAGCGTCCACCGGGCCCGAACGGGGGAGCAGTACTTC. V is TRBV29-1 and J is TRBJ2-7; D possibly corresponds to TRBD2 (5 bases). CDR3 length: 13 residues. Germline V CDR1 and CDR2: SQVTM, ANQGSEA. V dropped 6 bases and J dropped 7 bases, with 19 bases sitting between them.

The chain recombines TRBV19 with TRBJ1-2; D perhaps matches TRBD1 (5 bases). Germline CDR1 reads LNHDA; CDR2 reads SQIVND (reference sequence). There are 15 residues in the CDR3. Trimming took off 3 bases at V and 0 bases at J, with 11 bases between the two ends. The CDR3 protein is CASSIVGASNYGYTF. In DNA, the CDR3 is TGTGCCAGTAGTATTGTTGGGGCTTCTAACTATGGCTACACCTTC. Supplemented by reference TRBV19 and TRBJ1-2, the full variable domain reads DGGITQSPKYLFRKEGQNVTLSCEQNLNHDAMYWYRQDPGQGLRLIYYSQIVNDFQKGDIAEGYSVSREKKESFPLTVTSAQKNPTAFYLCASSIVGASNYGYTFGSGTRLTVV.

The rearrangement uses TRBV11-2 and TRBJ1-5; 7 bases are a match to TRBD1. Germline V gene data show CDR1 as SGHAT and CDR2 as FQNNGV. This CDR3 comprises 18 residues. V trimming: 1 base; J trimming: 0 bases; junction bases outside the gene matches: 9. For the CDR3, the DNA is TGTGCCAGCAGCTTAGCGGCAGGCTCAGGGGGTAGCAATCAGCCCCAGCATTTT. This encodes CASSLAAGSGGSNQPQHF.

The chain carries TRBV5-4 and TRBJ2-5; maybe TRBD1 (6 bases). V was clipped by 0 bases and J by 4 bases, with 7 bases between them. CDR3 length equals 13 residues. CDR1 and CDR2 from the germline V gene are SGHNT and YYREEE (reference sequence). The CDR3 sequence is CASSLGGGETQYF. CDR3 DNA: TGTGCCAGCAGCTTGGGAGGGGGAGAGACCCAGTACTTC.

This chain connects TRBV9 to TRBJ1-4; D might be TRBD1 (5 bases). The CDR3 sequence is 15 residues long. CDR1 is SGDLS, CDR2 YYNGEE, per germline. Deletions cut 0 bases from V and 6 bases from J, with 12 bases between. The CDR3 reads CASSVGTGVDEKLFF. DNA of the CDR3: TGTGCCAGCAGCGTAGGAACGGGGGTTGATGAAAAACTGTTTTTT.

This rearrangement joins TRBV11-3 to TRBJ1-5; TRBD1 matches 7 bases. Germline CDR1 and CDR2: SGHNT and YENEEA. J gave up 4 bases and V 5 bases, and 8 bases lay outside the gene matches. The CDR3 consists of 15 residues. CDR3 in amino acids: CASSPGTADNQPQHF. CDR3 nucleotide sequence: TGTGCCAGCAGCCCGGGGACAGCCGATAATCAGCCCCAGCATTTT.

The chain has TRBV2 and TRBJ2-1; 13 bases agree with TRBD2. The CDR3 spans 18 residues. Trimming removed 2 bases from V and 7 bases from J; junction bases left unmatched: 11. Looked up from germline, CDR1 is SNHLY and CDR2 is FYNNEI. CDR3 residues: CASSEFRTSGRARNEQFF. Written as DNA, the CDR3 is TGTGCCAGCAGTGAATTCCGCACTAGCGGGAGGGCCCGGAATGAGCAGTTCTTC. The entire variable domain, with the rest obtained from reference TRBV2 and TRBJ2-1, is as follows: EPEVTQTPSHQVTQMGQEVILRCVPISNHLYFYWYRQILGQKVEFLVSFYNNEISEKSEIFDDQFSVERPDGSNFTLKIRSTKLEDSAMYFCASSEFRTSGRARNEQFFGPGTRLTVL.

The chain has TRBV27 and TRBJ1-2, with a possible D match to TRBD1 (5 bases). The germline V gene has CDR1 MNHEY and CDR2 SMNVEV (reference sequence). Trimming shortened V by 0 bases and J by 2 bases, and 13 bases separated the two germline ends. The CDR3 extends over 16 amino acids. In DNA, the CDR3 is TGTGCCAGCAGTTTATCGTCCTGGGGGGGGAACTATGGCTACACCTTC. This sequence encodes CASSLSSWGGNYGYTF.

The V and J genes are TRBV6-5 and TRBJ2-7; 9 nucleotides line up with TRBD1. CDR1 MNHEY and CDR2 SVGAGI come from the germline V gene. Losses at the gene ends were 6 bases for V and 3 bases for J; bases not matched to a gene: 6. There are 14 residues in the CDR3. The CDR3 reads CASRTGGTDYEQYF. In nucleotides, the CDR3 is TGTGCCAGCAGGACAGGGGGGACAGACTACGAGCAGTACTTC.

The chain couples TRBV5-1 to TRBJ1-5; 7 bases line up with TRBD1. Germline V gene sequence: CDR1 SGHRS, CDR2 YFSETQ. This CDR3 is 13 amino acids long. With 7 bases clipped from V and 7 bases from J, the junction kept 8 bases outside the gene matches. CDR3 in DNA: TGCGCCAGCGGAACAGGGGTGGGGCAGCCCCAGCATTTT. Its translation: CASGTGVGQPQHF.

The chain employs TRBV6-1 and TRBJ2-3, with 8 bases identical to TRBD2. V dropped 1 base and J dropped 3; count of bases not matched to a gene: 6. Germline V CDR1 and CDR2: MNHNS, SASEGT. This CDR3 spans 16 amino acids. The CDR3 spells CASSEESGGLTDTQYF. As DNA, the CDR3 is TGTGCCAGCAGTGAAGAGAGCGGGGGTCTGACAGATACGCAGTATTTT.

The J gene is TRBJ1-5, the V gene TRBV19, with D tentatively TRBD1 (5 bases). Between the trimmed V and J ends, which lost 1 base and 0 bases, there was a span of 7 bases. The CDR3 runs to 15 residues. CDR1 LNHDA and CDR2 SQIVND come from the germline V gene (reference sequence). CDR3 DNA: TGTGCCAGTAGTATAGGTAGGGGTAGCAATCAGCCCCAGCATTTT. It specifies CASSIGRGSNQPQHF.